The 2 T cell receptor beta chains below come from one sample, sequenced in a study of blood T cell repertoires in COVID-19. The protocol was immunoSEQ multiplex PCR, while the TCRdb copy is restricted to in-frame clones and leaves out a portion. This repertoire shows 170,000 or so clones, more than 75% found once; its top ten account for 7% to 8%. Sequenced sample: PBMCs or T cells enriched from blood (not recorded which). All receptors derive from a woman in her 50s who had recovered from COVID-19.

V gene TRBV5-5 combines with J gene TRBJ2-7; tentatively, D is TRBD1 (6 bases). The CDR3 covers 16 residues. V was clipped by 1 base and J by 1 base, with 15 bases between them. Germline V gives CDR1 SGHKS, CDR2 YYEKEE (reference sequence). In nucleotides, the CDR3 is TGTGCCAGCAGCTTGACAGGGAACTCAGGATCCTACGAGCAGTACTTC. Its protein is CASSLTGNSGSYEQYF.

The rearrangement uses TRBV19 and TRBJ2-4; 12 bases agree with TRBD2. This CDR3 is built from 19 residues. From germline, CDR1 is LNHDA and CDR2 SQIVND (reference sequence). V dropped 5 bases and J dropped 0; count of bases not matched to a gene: 11. This chain's CDR3 is CASSPWTSGERLAKNIQYF. CDR3 bases: TGTGCCAGTAGTCCATGGACTAGCGGGGAGCGTCTAGCCAAAAACATTCAGTACTTC. Drawing the rest from reference TRBV19 and TRBJ2-4, the complete variable domain is DGGITQSPKYLFRKEGQNVTLSCEQNLNHDAMYWYRQDPGQGLRLIYYSQIVNDFQKGDIAEGYSVSREKKESFPLTVTSAQKNPTAFYLCASSPWTSGERLAKNIQYFGAGTRLSVL.